These 10 T cell receptor beta chains were all obtained from the same sample, sequenced in a study of CD8 T cells in ankylosing spondylitis. Their recognized antigens are unknown. Whole-study findings and limits: There was a TCR beta motif, made of several highly homologous variants, that appeared characteristic of ankylosing spondylitis blood.

TCRdb itself ran the 5' RACE reads through MiXCR, one entry per CDR3 protein. The table shows around 480,000 distinct CDR3 sequences, with 15% to 20% occurring only once. Sequenced material: blood, either unsorted or a sorted T cell fraction (not recorded which). The receptor source for this set is a male donor with ankylosing spondylitis.

This clonotype was observed a few times. The chain has TRBV20-1 and TRBJ1-1, with D possibly TRBD1 on 6 matching bases. Trimming pared 3 bases from V and 7 bases from J, leaving 9 bases between. Germline lookup yields CDR1 DFQATT and CDR2 SNEGSKA (reference sequence). This CDR3 is built from 11 residues. The CDR3 bases are TGCAGTGCTAGGGTGGGACATGAAGCTTTCTTT. This codes for CSARVGHEAFF.

The chain uses TRBV12-3 or TRBV12-4 and TRBJ2-7; D not certain. The CDR3 is 13 amino acids. Deletions cut 2 bases from V and 2 bases from J, with 7 bases between. For the CDR3, the DNA is TGTGCCAGCAGTTTATTTCAGGCCTACGAGCAGTACTTC. The encoded protein is CASSLFQAYEQYF.

The chain is built from TRBV27 and TRBJ2-7, with 7 bases that match TRBD1. After removal of 0 bases from V and 0 bases from J, the junction contained 8 bases not matched to a gene. Germline CDR1 and CDR2: MNHEY and SMNVEV (reference sequence). This CDR3 is built from 17 residues. CDR3 sequence (DNA): TGTGCCAGCAGTTTATCGTGGACAGGAAAAATCTCCTACGAGCAGTACTTC. This gives the protein CASSLSWTGKISYEQYF.

This clonotype was found a few times. The CDR3 DNA reads as TGCGCCAGCAGCTACGGGGGGGACTCCTACGAGCAGTACTTC. Translation gives CASSYGGDSYEQYF. The chain links TRBV5-1 to TRBJ2-7; 8 positions agree with TRBD2. V shed 3 bases and J 0 bases; nucleotides not matched to a gene: 2. The CDR3 length is 14 residues. In germline, CDR1 is SGHRS, CDR2 YFSETQ.

This chain uses TRBV27 with TRBJ2-3, with 11 bases matching TRBD2. This CDR3 has 18 residues. The ends lost 5 bases at V and 1 base at J; junction bases unmatched: 11. Germline CDR1 and CDR2: MNHEY and SMNVEV (reference sequence). The CDR3 here is CASSPWLAGGPRTDTQYF. The CDR3 DNA is TGTGCCAGCAGTCCCTGGCTAGCGGGAGGCCCCCGCACAGATACGCAGTATTTT.

This clonotype was seen once. The chain couples TRBV24-1 to TRBJ2-5; 8 bases line up with TRBD2. This CDR3 is built from 15 residues. V lost 4 bases, J lost 5 bases, and 8 bases stayed unmatched. In germline, CDR1 is KGHDR, CDR2 SFDVKD. The CDR3, as DNA: TGTGCCACCAGTGACCCTCGGACTAGCCCCGAGACCCAGTACTTC. Translated: CATSDPRTSPETQYF.

This chain uses TRBV28 with TRBJ2-7; 7 nucleotides align to TRBD1. V trimming: 8 bases; J trimming: 4 bases; junction bases outside the gene matches: 11. The CDR3 is made up of 14 amino acids. The V gene's germline CDR1 is MDHEN and CDR2 SYDVKM. CDR3 bases: TGTGCCAGCCGGGTTGACAGGGTAGGATACGAGCAGTACTTC. This gives the protein CASRVDRVGYEQYF.

In its sample, this clonotype was seen a few times. V and J are TRBV12-3 or TRBV12-4 and TRBJ2-2, with 8 bases aligning to TRBD1. V shed 6 bases and J 3 bases; nucleotides not matched to a gene: 9. The CDR3 has 16 amino acids. The DNA of the CDR3 is TGTGCCAGCAGCCACCGGGACAGGTCGTACACCGGGGAGCTGTTTTTT. Translated, it gives CASSHRDRSYTGELFF.

The chain uses TRBV7-2 and TRBJ1-6; D is possibly TRBD1 (6 bases). V shed 5 bases and J shed 6 bases, with 11 bases lying between them. The V gene's germline CDR1 is SGHTA and CDR2 FQGNSA. This CDR3 is 14 amino acids long. As DNA, the CDR3 is TGTGCCAGCAGCCCCGGGACAACTAATTCACCCCTCCACTTT. Translated: CASSPGTTNSPLHF.

This clonotype was counted at least ten times. The rearrangement uses TRBV30 and TRBJ1-2; 8 bases are a match to TRBD1. This CDR3 is 14 amino acids long. Germline-derived CDR1 and CDR2 are GTSNPN and SVGIG (reference sequence). V shed 3 bases, J shed 6 bases, and the junction held 9 bases outside the gene matches. CDR3 sequence: CAWRAPDRDNGYTF. The CDR3 DNA follows: TGTGCCTGGAGGGCGCCGGACAGGGATAATGGCTACACCTTC. Together with reference TRBV30 and TRBJ1-2, the CDR3 gives the full variable domain: SQTIHQWPATLVQPVGSPLSLECTVEGTSNPNLYWYRQAAGRGLQLLFYSVGIGQISSEVPQNLSASRPQDRQFILSSKKLLLSDSGFYLCAWRAPDRDNGYTFGSGTRLTVV.